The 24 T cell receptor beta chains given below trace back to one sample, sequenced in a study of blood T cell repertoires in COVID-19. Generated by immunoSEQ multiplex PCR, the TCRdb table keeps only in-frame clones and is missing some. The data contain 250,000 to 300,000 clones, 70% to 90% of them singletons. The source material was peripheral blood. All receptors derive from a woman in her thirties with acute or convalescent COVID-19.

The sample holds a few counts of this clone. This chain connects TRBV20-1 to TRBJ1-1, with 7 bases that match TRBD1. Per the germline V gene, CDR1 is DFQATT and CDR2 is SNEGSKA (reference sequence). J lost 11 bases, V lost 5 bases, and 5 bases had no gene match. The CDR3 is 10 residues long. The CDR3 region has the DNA TGCAGTGCTTTTACAGGGGACGCTTTCTTT. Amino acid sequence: CSAFTGDAFF.

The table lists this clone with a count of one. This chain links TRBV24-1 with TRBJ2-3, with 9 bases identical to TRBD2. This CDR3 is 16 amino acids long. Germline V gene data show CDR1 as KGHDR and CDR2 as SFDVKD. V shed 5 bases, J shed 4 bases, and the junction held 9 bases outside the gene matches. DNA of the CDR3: TGTGCCACCAGTGGGGGACTTAGCGGGAGCCCAGATACGCAGTATTTT. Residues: CATSGGLSGSPDTQYF.

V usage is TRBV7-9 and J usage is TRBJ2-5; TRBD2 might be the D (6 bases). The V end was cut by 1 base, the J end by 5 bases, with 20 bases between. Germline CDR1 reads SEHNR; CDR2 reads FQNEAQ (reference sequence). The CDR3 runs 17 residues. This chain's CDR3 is CASSLGFGGLELETQYF. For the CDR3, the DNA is TGTGCCAGCAGCTTAGGCTTTGGGGGGTTGGAGCTGGAGACCCAGTACTTC. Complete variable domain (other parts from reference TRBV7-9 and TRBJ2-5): DTGVSQNPRHKITKRGQNVTFRCDPISEHNRLYWYRQTLGQGPEFLTYFQNEAQLEKSRLLSDRFSAERPKGSFSTLEIQRTEQGDSAMYLCASSLGFGGLELETQYFGPGTRLLVL.

CDR3 DNA: TGTGCCAGCAGGAGAACTAGCGGGGCTAACACCGGGGAGCTGTTTTTT. As protein: CASRRTSGANTGELFF. The chain links TRBV2 to TRBJ2-2; 10 bases line up with TRBD2. With 6 bases clipped from V and 2 bases from J, the junction kept 6 bases outside the gene matches. The length of the CDR3 is 16 residues. From germline, CDR1 is SNHLY and CDR2 FYNNEI.

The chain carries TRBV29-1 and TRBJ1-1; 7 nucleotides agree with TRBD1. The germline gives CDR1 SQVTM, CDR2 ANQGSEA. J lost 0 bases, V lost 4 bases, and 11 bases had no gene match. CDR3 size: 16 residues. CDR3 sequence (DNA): TGCAGCGTTGGGCAGGGGGTGCTGAGCCTGAACACTGAAGCTTTCTTT. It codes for CSVGQGVLSLNTEAFF.

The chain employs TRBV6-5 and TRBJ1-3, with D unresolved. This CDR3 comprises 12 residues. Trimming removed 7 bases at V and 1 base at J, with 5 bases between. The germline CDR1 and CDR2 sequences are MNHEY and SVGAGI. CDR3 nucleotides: TGTGCCAGCACTCCGTCTGGAAACACCATATATTTT. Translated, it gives CASTPSGNTIYF.

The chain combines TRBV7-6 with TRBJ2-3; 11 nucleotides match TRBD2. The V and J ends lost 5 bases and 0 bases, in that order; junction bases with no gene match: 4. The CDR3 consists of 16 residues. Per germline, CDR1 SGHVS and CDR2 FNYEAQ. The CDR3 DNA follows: TGTGCCAGCAGCCCCCGGACTAGCGGGAGCACAGATACGCAGTATTTT. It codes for CASSPRTSGSTDTQYF.

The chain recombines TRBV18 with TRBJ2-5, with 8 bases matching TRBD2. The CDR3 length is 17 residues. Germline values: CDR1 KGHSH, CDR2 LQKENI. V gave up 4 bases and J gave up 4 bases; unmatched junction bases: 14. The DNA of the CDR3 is TGTGCCAGCTCACGTGGTTGGCGGGAGGATCTCTCAGAGACCCAGTACTTC. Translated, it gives CASSRGWREDLSETQYF.

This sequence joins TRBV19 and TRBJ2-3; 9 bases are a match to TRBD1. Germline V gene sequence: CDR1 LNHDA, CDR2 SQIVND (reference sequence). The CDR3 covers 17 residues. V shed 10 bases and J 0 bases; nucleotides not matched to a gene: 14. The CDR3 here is CATERPGTGTSTDTQYF. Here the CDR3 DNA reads TGTGCCACTGAGCGGCCCGGGACAGGGACTAGCACAGATACGCAGTATTTT.

The CDR3 nucleotides are TGTGCCAGCAGCGTTAGCGGCAACACAGATACGCAGTATTTT. It specifies CASSVSGNTDTQYF. The chain couples TRBV9 to TRBJ2-3, with D maybe TRBD2 (6 bases). Trimming shortened V by 2 bases and J by 2 bases, and 9 bases separated the two germline ends. The CDR3 runs 14 residues. Germline V gives CDR1 SGDLS, CDR2 YYNGEE.

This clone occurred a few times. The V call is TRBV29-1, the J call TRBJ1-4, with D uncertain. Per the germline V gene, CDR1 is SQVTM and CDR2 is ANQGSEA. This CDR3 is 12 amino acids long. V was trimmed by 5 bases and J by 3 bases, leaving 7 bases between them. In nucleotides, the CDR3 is TGCAGCGTTCAGTTTGCTAATGAAAAACTGTTTTTT. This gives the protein CSVQFANEKLFF.

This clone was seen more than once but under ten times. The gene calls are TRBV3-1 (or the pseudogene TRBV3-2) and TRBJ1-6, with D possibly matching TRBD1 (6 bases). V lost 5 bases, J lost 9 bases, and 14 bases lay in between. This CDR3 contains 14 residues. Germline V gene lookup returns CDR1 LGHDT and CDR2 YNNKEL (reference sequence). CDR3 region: CASSETGFVSPLHF. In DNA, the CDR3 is TGTGCCAGCAGCGAAACAGGGTTTGTTTCACCCCTCCACTTT.

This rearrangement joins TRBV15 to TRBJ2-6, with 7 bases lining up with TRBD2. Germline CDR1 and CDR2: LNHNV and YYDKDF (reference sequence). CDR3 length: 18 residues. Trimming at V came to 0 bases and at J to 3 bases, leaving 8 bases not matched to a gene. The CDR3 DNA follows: TGTGCCACCAGCAGAGATCGGGCGGGAGTTCTTGGGGCCAACGTCCTGACTTTC. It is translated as CATSRDRAGVLGANVLTF.

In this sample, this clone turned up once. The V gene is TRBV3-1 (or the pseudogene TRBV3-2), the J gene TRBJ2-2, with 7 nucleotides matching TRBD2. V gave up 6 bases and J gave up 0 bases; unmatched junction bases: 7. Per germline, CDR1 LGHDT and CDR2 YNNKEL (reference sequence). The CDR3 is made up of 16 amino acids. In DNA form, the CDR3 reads TGTGCCAGCAGACGGGGGGACGACACGAACACCGGGGAGCTGTTTTTT. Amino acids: CASRRGDDTNTGELFF.

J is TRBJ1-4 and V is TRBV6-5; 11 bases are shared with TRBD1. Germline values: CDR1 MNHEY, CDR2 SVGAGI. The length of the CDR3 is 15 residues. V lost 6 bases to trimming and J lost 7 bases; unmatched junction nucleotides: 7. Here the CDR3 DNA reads TGTGCCAGCAGACGCCGGGACAGGGGGTCTGAAAAACTGTTTTTT. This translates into CASRRRDRGSEKLFF.

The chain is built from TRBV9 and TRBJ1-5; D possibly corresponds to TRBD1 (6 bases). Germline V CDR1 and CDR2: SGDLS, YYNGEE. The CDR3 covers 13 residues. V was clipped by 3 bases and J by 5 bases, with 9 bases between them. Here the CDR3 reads CASSDRADQPQHF. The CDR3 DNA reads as TGTGCCAGCAGCGACAGGGCCGATCAGCCCCAGCATTTT.

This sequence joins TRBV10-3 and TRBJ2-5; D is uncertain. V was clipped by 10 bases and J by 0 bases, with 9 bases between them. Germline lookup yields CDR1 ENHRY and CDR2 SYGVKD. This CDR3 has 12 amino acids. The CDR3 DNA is TGTGCCACCGGCCGGGACCAAGAGACCCAGTACTTC. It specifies CATGRDQETQYF.

CDR3 coding DNA: TGTGCCAGCAGCTCGAACTTGAACACCGGGGAGCTGTTTTTT. As protein: CASSSNLNTGELFF. V gene TRBV7-9 combines with J gene TRBJ2-2; D not certain. The CDR3 length is 14 residues. Germline-derived CDR1 and CDR2 are SEHNR and FQNEAQ (reference sequence). V was shortened by 4 bases and J by 1 base, with 7 bases between the two germline ends. Drawing the rest from reference TRBV7-9 and TRBJ2-2, the complete variable domain is DTGVSQNPRHKITKRGQNVTFRCDPISEHNRLYWYRQTLGQGPEFLTYFQNEAQLEKSRLLSDRFSAERPKGSFSTLEIQRTEQGDSAMYLCASSSNLNTGELFFGEGSRLTVL.

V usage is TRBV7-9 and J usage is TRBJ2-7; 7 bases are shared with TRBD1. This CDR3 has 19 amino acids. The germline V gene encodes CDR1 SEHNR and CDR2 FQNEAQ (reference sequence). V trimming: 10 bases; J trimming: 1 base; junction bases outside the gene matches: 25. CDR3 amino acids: CAIYTWDRRTHEPSYEQYF. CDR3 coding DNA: TGTGCCATCTACACCTGGGACAGAAGAACCCACGAGCCGTCCTACGAGCAGTACTTC.

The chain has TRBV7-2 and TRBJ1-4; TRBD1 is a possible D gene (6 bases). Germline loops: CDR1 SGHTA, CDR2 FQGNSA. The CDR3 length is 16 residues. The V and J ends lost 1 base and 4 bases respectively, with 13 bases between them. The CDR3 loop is CASSLVGGLVNEKLFF. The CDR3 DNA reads TGTGCCAGCAGCTTAGTGGGGGGGCTCGTTAATGAAAAACTGTTTTTT. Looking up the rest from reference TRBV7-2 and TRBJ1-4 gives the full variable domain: GAGVSQSPSNKVTEKGKDVELRCDPISGHTALYWYRQSLGQGLEFLIYFQGNSAPDKSGLPSDRFSAERTGGSVSTLTIQRTQQEDSAVYLCASSLVGGLVNEKLFFGSGTQLSVL.

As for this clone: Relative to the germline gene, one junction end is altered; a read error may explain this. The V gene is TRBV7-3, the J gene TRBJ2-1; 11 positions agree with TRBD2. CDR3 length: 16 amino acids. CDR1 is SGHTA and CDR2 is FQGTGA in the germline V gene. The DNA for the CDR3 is TGTGCCAGCAGCATAACTAGCGGGAGAGTTGATAATGAGCAGTTCTTC. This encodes CASSITSGRVDNEQFF.

CDR3 region: CASSPVNSYNEQFF. Written as DNA, the CDR3 is TGTGCCAGCAGCCCGGTGAACTCCTACAATGAGCAGTTCTTC. The J gene is TRBJ2-1, the V gene TRBV5-6; D is undetermined. Germline CDR1 reads SGHDT; CDR2 reads YYEEEE. CDR3 size: 14 residues. The V gene lost 4 bases and the J gene lost 0 bases, with 8 bases spanning the gap. Filled out from reference TRBV5-6 and TRBJ2-1, the complete variable domain reads DAGVTQSPTHLIKTRGQQVTLRCSPKSGHDTVSWYQQALGQGPQFIFQYYEEEERQRGNFPDRFSGHQFPNYSSELNVNALLLGDSALYLCASSPVNSYNEQFFGPGTRLTVL.

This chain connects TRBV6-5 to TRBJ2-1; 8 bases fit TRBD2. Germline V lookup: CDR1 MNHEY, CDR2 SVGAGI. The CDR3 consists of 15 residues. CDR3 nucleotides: TGTGCGAGTACCCGCGGGGGGAGCTCCTACAATGAGCAGTTCTTC. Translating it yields CASTRGGSSYNEQFF.

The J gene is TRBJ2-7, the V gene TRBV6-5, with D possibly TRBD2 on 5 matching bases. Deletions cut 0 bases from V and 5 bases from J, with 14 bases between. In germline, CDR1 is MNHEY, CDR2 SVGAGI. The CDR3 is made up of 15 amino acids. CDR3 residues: CASSYSPSTGNEQYF. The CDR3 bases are TGTGCCAGCAGTTACTCGCCGTCGACCGGGAACGAGCAGTACTTC.